What follows are 22 T cell receptor beta chains derived from one specimen sequenced in a study of T cells in Graves' hyperthyroidism and ophthalmopathy. TCR beta CDR3 sequences were amplified from RNA transcripts. First-round RT-PCR with HTBI primers amplified the TCR CDR3 region. TCRdb re-called the multiplex PCR reads with MiXCR, one entry per CDR3 protein. The table lists roughly 550,000 distinct CDR3 sequences, about 16% of them singletons. Sequencing was done on a sample of blood. All receptors derive from a woman aged 30 to 39 with Graves' ophthalmopathy.

In its sample, this clonotype was seen many times. The rearrangement uses TRBV7-6 and TRBJ1-4; D is ambiguous. In germline, CDR1 is SGHVS, CDR2 FNYEAQ. V gave up 1 base and J gave up 7 bases, with 7 bases separating them. There are 13 residues in the CDR3. CDR3 DNA sequence: TGTGCCAGCAGCTTAGGGGGAGGTGAAAAACTGTTTTTT. Translated: CASSLGGGEKLFF.

In this sample, this clonotype turned up many times. CDR3 coding DNA: TGTGCCAGCAGCCCCCGGGACGGGTTCTACGAGCAGTACTTC. This encodes CASSPRDGFYEQYF. The rearrangement uses TRBV3-1 and TRBJ2-7, with D perhaps being TRBD1 or TRBD2 (5 bases each). This CDR3 contains 14 residues. Trimming stripped 4 bases from V and 3 bases from J, with 13 bases between. Germline CDR1 reads LGHDT; CDR2 reads YNNKEL (reference sequence).

This clonotype has more than one count but fewer than ten. V usage is TRBV3-1 and J usage is TRBJ1-2, with D possibly being TRBD1 (5 bases). Per germline, CDR1 LGHDT and CDR2 YNNKEL (reference sequence). The V end lost 4 bases, the J end lost 4 bases, and 7 bases lay between the germline ends. CDR3 length: 12 residues. The DNA of the CDR3 is TGTGCCAGCAGCCCCGACAGCTATGGCTACACCTTC. Its translation: CASSPDSYGYTF.

This chain connects TRBV9 to TRBJ1-1; D is perhaps TRBD1 (5 bases). V gave up 4 bases and J gave up 7 bases, with 14 bases separating them. This CDR3 has 13 residues. The V gene's germline CDR1 is SGDLS and CDR2 YYNGEE. The CDR3 sequence: CASSWGGAHEAFF. The CDR3 coding sequence is TGTGCCAGCAGCTGGGGTGGGGCGCATGAAGCTTTCTTT.

The chain recombines TRBV30 with TRBJ1-1; D possibly corresponds to TRBD1 (6 bases). CDR3 size: 14 residues. Per germline, CDR1 GTSNPN and CDR2 SVGIG (reference sequence). V was clipped by 0 bases and J by 1 base, with 9 bases between them. The chain's CDR3 is CAWSVGGPNTEAFF. As DNA, the CDR3 is TGTGCCTGGAGTGTAGGGGGTCCGAACACTGAAGCTTTCTTT.

This clonotype was observed a few times. At one of its ends the junction is not consistent with the germline gene, which may arise from a read error. The rearrangement uses TRBV6-4 and TRBJ2-3, with D possibly TRBD2 on 6 matching bases. The CDR3 sequence is 15 residues long. Germline V gene data show CDR1 as MRHNA and CDR2 as SNTAGT. The CDR3 loop is CASSYSGGSTDTQYF. The CDR3 DNA reads TGTGCCAGCAGTTACTCCGGGGGTAGCACAGATACGCAGTATTTT.

In this sample, this clonotype turned up many times. The rearrangement joins TRBV15 to TRBJ2-1; tentatively, D is TRBD1 (5 bases). Trimming took off 0 bases at V and 2 bases at J, with 11 bases between the two ends. The CDR3 has 16 residues. Germline CDR1 is LNHNV and CDR2 is YYDKDF (reference sequence). The CDR3 coding sequence is TGTGCCACCAGCAGAGATATGGCAGGGACCTACAATGAGCAGTTCTTC. This codes for CATSRDMAGTYNEQFF.

There are many counts of this clonotype. V is TRBV30 and J is TRBJ2-5, with D hard to call. This CDR3 spans 13 amino acids. CDR1 and CDR2 (germline): GTSNPN, SVGIG (reference sequence). Trimming cost V 4 bases and J 2 bases, with 11 bases left between them. CDR3 coding DNA: TGTGCCTGGAAAACAGCCGATCAAGAGACCCAGTACTTC. As protein: CAWKTADQETQYF.

This clonotype showed up just a few times. The chain carries TRBV6-2 or TRBV6-3 and TRBJ2-1, with unresolved D. This CDR3 is built from 13 residues. The germline V gene has CDR1 MNHEY and CDR2 SVGEGT. V lost 10 bases and J lost 5, with 15 bases in between. CDR3 protein: CATLRSGNNEQFF. CDR3 bases: TGTGCCACCCTCAGGAGTGGGAACAATGAGCAGTTCTTC.

The chain uses TRBV3-1 and TRBJ1-2; 7 positions match TRBD1. Trimming cost V 2 bases and J 7 bases; bases outside gene matches: 13. Germline V gene lookup returns CDR1 LGHDT and CDR2 YNNKEL (reference sequence). The CDR3 loop spans 16 amino acids. CDR3: CASSQLGRQGLGGYTF. The CDR3 DNA follows: TGTGCCAGCAGCCAATTAGGAAGACAGGGCTTGGGTGGCTACACCTTC.

There are many counts of this clonotype. The chain combines TRBV5-5 with TRBJ2-6; tentatively, D is TRBD1 (5 bases). This CDR3 is built from 19 residues. The germline V gene encodes CDR1 SGHKS and CDR2 YYEKEE (reference sequence). V shed 0 bases and J shed 0 bases, with 16 bases lying between them. The CDR3 region has the DNA TGTGCCAGCAGCTTGGCCTCGGGCAGGGTCAACTCTGGGGCCAACGTCCTGACTTTC. The encoded protein is CASSLASGRVNSGANVLTF.

The chain carries TRBV30 and TRBJ1-2, with a possible D match to TRBD1 (6 bases). The CDR3 extends over 13 amino acids. Germline loops: CDR1 GTSNPN, CDR2 SVGIG (reference sequence). Trimming removed 7 bases from V and 7 bases from J, with 19 bases in between. The CDR3 protein is CASPWRAQGGYTF. In DNA form, the CDR3 reads TGTGCCTCCCCGTGGAGGGCACAGGGTGGCTACACCTTC.

This clonotype has only a few counts. The junction departs from the called germline gene at one end, perhaps through a read error. The J gene is TRBJ1-1, the V gene TRBV6-1; no definite D call. Germline assignment: CDR1 MNHNS and CDR2 SASEGT. This CDR3 has 11 amino acids. The CDR3 protein is CASREGIEAFF. The DNA for the CDR3 is TGTGCCAGCAGGGAAGGGATTGAAGCTTTCTTT.

This clonotype was observed many times. The chain joins TRBV12-3 or TRBV12-4 to TRBJ2-7; D assignment may be TRBD1 or TRBD2 (5 bases each). The CDR3 spans 14 residues. V lost 4 bases to trimming and J lost 2 bases, with 12 bases between them. The CDR3 loop reads CASSSGHRAYEQYF. CDR3 nucleotide sequence: TGTGCCAGCAGTTCGGGGCATCGCGCCTACGAGCAGTACTTC.

This clonotype has ten or more counts. V usage is TRBV5-4 and J usage is TRBJ1-1; 7 bases fit TRBD1. Trimming cost V 0 bases and J 4 bases; bases outside gene matches: 3. The CDR3 consists of 14 residues. Germline CDR1 reads SGHNT; CDR2 reads YYREEE (reference sequence). The CDR3 region has the DNA TGTGCCAGCAGCTTGGGACAGGGCACCACTGAAGCTTTCTTT. Translation: CASSLGQGTTEAFF. Drawing the rest from reference TRBV5-4 and TRBJ1-1, the complete variable domain is ETGVTQSPTHLIKTRGQQVTLRCSSQSGHNTVSWYQQALGQGPQFIFQYYREEENGRGNFPPRFSGLQFPNYSSELNVNALELDDSALYLCASSLGQGTTEAFFGQGTRLTVV.

V usage is TRBV5-1 and J usage is TRBJ2-1, with TRBD2 as a possible D gene (6 bases). Trimming took 2 bases from V and 10 from J, leaving 16 bases between them. Germline V gives CDR1 SGHRS, CDR2 YFSETQ. This CDR3 region has 14 residues. CDR3: CASSFPGGSGEQFF. Written as DNA, the CDR3 is TGCGCCAGCAGCTTCCCTGGGGGGTCGGGGGAGCAGTTCTTC.

Only a few counts were recorded for this clonotype. Written as DNA, the CDR3 is TGTGCCAGTAGTATACCTCCGGGACTAGCGAGCAGACACGGGGAGCTGTTTTTT. This translates into CASSIPPGLASRHGELFF. The V and J genes are TRBV19 and TRBJ2-2; 10 nucleotides align to TRBD2. The V gene's germline CDR1 is LNHDA and CDR2 SQIVND (reference sequence). CDR3 size: 18 residues. Trimming cost V 2 bases and J 7 bases; bases outside gene matches: 13.

This clonotype was counted only a few times. The chain recombines TRBV30 with TRBJ2-3; D unresolved. CDR3 length: 12 residues. Between the trimmed V and J ends, which lost 5 bases and 7 bases, there was a span of 13 bases. The V gene's germline CDR1 is GTSNPN and CDR2 SVGIG (reference sequence). CDR3 region: CAWSLYSHTQYF. CDR3 DNA: TGTGCCTGGTCACTCTACAGTCATACGCAGTATTTT.

The sample holds many counts of this clonotype. V gene TRBV28 combines with J gene TRBJ1-3; D gene unclear. Germline lookup yields CDR1 MDHEN and CDR2 SYDVKM. The CDR3 length is 14 residues. V was pared by 7 bases and J by 0 bases, with 10 bases between. The CDR3: CASTVASSGNTIYF. CDR3 in DNA: TGTGCCAGCACCGTCGCCAGCTCTGGAAACACCATATATTTT. Using reference TRBV28 and TRBJ1-3 for the parts outside the CDR3, the full variable domain is DVKVTQSSRYLVKRTGEKVFLECVQDMDHENMFWYRQDPGLGLRLIYFSYDVKMKEKGDIPEGYSVSREKKERFSLILESASTNQTSMYLCASTVASSGNTIYFGEGSWLTVV.

This clonotype showed up just a few times. The gene calls are TRBV3-1 and TRBJ2-7, with 7 bases identical to TRBD1. The CDR3 length is 14 residues. Germline CDR1 is LGHDT and CDR2 is YNNKEL (reference sequence). Trimming removed 3 bases from V and 2 bases from J; junction bases left unmatched: 4. CDR3 coding DNA: TGTGCCAGCAGCCATCTTCAGGGGGCCTACGAGCAGTACTTC. Translating gives CASSHLQGAYEQYF.

This chain connects TRBV6-5 to TRBJ2-2, with D possibly TRBD2 on 5 matching bases. The germline V gene encodes CDR1 MNHEY and CDR2 SVGAGI. The V gene lost 0 bases and the J gene lost 4 bases, with 12 bases spanning the gap. The CDR3 consists of 16 residues. The CDR3 here is CASSYSPPGITGELFF. The CDR3 DNA sequence: TGTGCCAGCAGTTACTCGCCTCCGGGGATCACCGGGGAGCTGTTTTTT.

This clonotype showed up many times. This chain connects TRBV28 to TRBJ2-1, with 7 bases matching TRBD2. The CDR3 has 15 residues. Germline V lookup: CDR1 MDHEN, CDR2 SYDVKM. The junction had 9 bases not matched to a gene; V was cut back by 6 bases and J by 4 bases. CDR3 in amino acids: CASSPEWEGYNEQFF. The CDR3 DNA follows: TGTGCCAGCAGCCCGGAGTGGGAGGGGTACAATGAGCAGTTCTTC.